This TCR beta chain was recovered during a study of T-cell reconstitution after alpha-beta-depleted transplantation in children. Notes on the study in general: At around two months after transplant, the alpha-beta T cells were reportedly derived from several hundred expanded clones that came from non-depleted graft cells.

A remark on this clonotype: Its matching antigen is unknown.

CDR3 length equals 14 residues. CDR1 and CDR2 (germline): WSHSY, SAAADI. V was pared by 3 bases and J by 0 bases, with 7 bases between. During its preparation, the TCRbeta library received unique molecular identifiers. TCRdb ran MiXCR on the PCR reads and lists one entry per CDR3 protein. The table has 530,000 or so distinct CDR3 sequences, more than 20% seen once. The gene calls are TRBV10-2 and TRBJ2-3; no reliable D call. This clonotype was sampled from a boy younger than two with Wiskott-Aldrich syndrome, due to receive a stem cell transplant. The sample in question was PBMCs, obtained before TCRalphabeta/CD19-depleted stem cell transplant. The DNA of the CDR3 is TGCGCCAGCAGTGATCCCGGGAGCACAGATACGCAGTATTTT. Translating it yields CASSDPGSTDTQYF.